These 32 T cell receptor beta chains came from one sample sequenced in a study of human T cells and chemical hapten exposure. MiXCR, run by TCRdb on the RACE reads, gives a single entry per CDR3 protein. The table lists 380,000 or so distinct CDR3 sequences, 5.5% of them singletons. The time point: pre-sensitization, week 0. Regarding treatment: therapeutic diphenylcyclopropenone sensitization with weekly scalp DPC. The material was whole blood, obtained in connection with sensitization to the hapten diphenylcyclopropenone (DPC). The receptors shown here come from a woman aged 18-30 years with alopecia areata. Some clones in this sample may be carry-over from other donors' samples.

This clonotype was observed a few times. V gene TRBV12-3 or TRBV12-4 combines with J gene TRBJ2-5; 8 bases line up with TRBD1. The CDR3 contains 16 residues. V lost 5 bases and J lost 4; bases outside the gene matches: 12. The CDR3 reads CASSPLQDRDGETQYF. As DNA, the CDR3 is TGTGCCAGCAGTCCACTCCAGGACAGGGACGGAGAGACCCAGTACTTC.

The sample holds many counts of this clonotype. The rearrangement links TRBV7-2 to TRBJ2-3; maybe TRBD1 (6 bases). This CDR3 comprises 15 residues. V lost 2 bases and J lost 7, with 16 bases in between. CDR1 and CDR2 (germline): SGHTA, FQGNSA. The CDR3 region is CASSLTRDTINTQYF. CDR3 in DNA: TGTGCCAGCAGCTTAACCCGGGACACAATCAATACGCAGTATTTT.

This clonotype was recorded at least ten times. The chain recombines TRBV20-1 with TRBJ1-6, with D maybe TRBD1 (6 bases). This CDR3 comprises 15 residues. Trimming pared 1 base from V and 6 bases from J, leaving 13 bases between. Germline-derived CDR1 and CDR2 are DFQATT and SNEGSKA (reference sequence). CDR3 residues: CSARALAGANSPLHF. The CDR3 nucleotides read TGCAGTGCTAGAGCTCTGGCAGGGGCTAATTCACCCCTCCACTTT.

The genes are TRBV6-5 and TRBJ2-4; D gene ambiguous. CDR3 length: 16 residues. The germline V gene encodes CDR1 MNHEY and CDR2 SVGAGI. The ends were cut back, 2 bases at V and 4 bases at J, with 15 bases in the middle. CDR3 loop: CASSYDVASIKNIQYF. CDR3 nucleotide sequence: TGTGCCAGCAGTTACGATGTGGCCTCAATAAAAAACATTCAGTACTTC.

The sample holds a few counts of this clonotype. The DNA for the CDR3 is TGCGCCAGCAGCTTGGAGCCAGGGTATGGAGACGGCTACACCTTC. This translates into CASSLEPGYGDGYTF. J is TRBJ1-2 and V is TRBV5-1, with D perhaps matching TRBD1 (5 bases). Deletions cut 0 bases from V and 8 bases from J, with 17 bases between. The germline V gene has CDR1 SGHRS and CDR2 YFSETQ. The CDR3 is 15 amino acids.

This clonotype was seen many times. This sequence joins TRBV7-2 and TRBJ2-7; D unresolved. This CDR3 comprises 14 residues. V was cut by 1 base and J by 3 bases, with 10 bases left in between. The germline CDR1 and CDR2 sequences are SGHTA and FQGNSA. CDR3 in amino acids: CASSLGPRNYEQYF. The CDR3 DNA reads as TGTGCCAGCAGCTTAGGTCCGAGGAACTACGAGCAGTACTTC.

This chain joins TRBV5-4 and TRBJ2-5, with TRBD2 identical over 7 bases. V lost 4 bases, J lost 0 bases, and 6 bases stayed unmatched. The CDR3 runs 15 residues. Germline CDR1 is SGHNT and CDR2 is YYREEE (reference sequence). The CDR3 nucleotides read TGTGCCAGCAGCCCCCGTACTAGCGACCAAGAGACCCAGTACTTC. Residues: CASSPRTSDQETQYF. The variable domain in full, completed from reference TRBV5-4 and TRBJ2-5, reads ETGVTQSPTHLIKTRGQQVTLRCSSQSGHNTVSWYQQALGQGPQFIFQYYREEENGRGNFPPRFSGLQFPNYSSELNVNALELDDSALYLCASSPRTSDQETQYFGPGTRLLVL.

Many counts were recorded for this clonotype. The chain combines TRBV4-2 with TRBJ1-5; possibly TRBD1 for D (5 bases). This CDR3 is built from 16 residues. V lost 0 bases and J 5 bases, leaving 14 bases between the germline ends. Germline V gene lookup returns CDR1 LGHNA and CDR2 YNFKEQ. The CDR3 protein is CASSQDRQGGHQPQHF. The CDR3 region has the DNA TGTGCCAGCAGCCAAGATAGGCAGGGAGGGCATCAGCCCCAGCATTTT.

This clonotype showed up just a few times. The chain links TRBV28 to TRBJ2-7, with D tentatively TRBD1 (6 bases). The CDR3 has 13 residues. V lost 5 bases and J 4 bases, leaving 12 bases between the germline ends. Germline CDR1 reads MDHEN; CDR2 reads SYDVKM. The CDR3 DNA follows: TGTGCCAGCAGTAGTATTCAGGGGTACGAGCAGTACTTC. As protein: CASSSIQGYEQYF.

V is TRBV28 and J is TRBJ2-7; weak D call: TRBD1 (6 bases). This CDR3 is 15 amino acids long. Trimming shortened V by 5 bases and J by 2 bases, and 16 bases separated the two germline ends. The germline gives CDR1 MDHEN, CDR2 SYDVKM. CDR3 residues: CASSGIRDKPYEQYF. The DNA for the CDR3 is TGTGCCAGCAGTGGGATCCGGGACAAGCCCTACGAGCAGTACTTC. Full variable domain (rest looked up from reference TRBV28 and TRBJ2-7): DVKVTQSSRYLVKRTGEKVFLECVQDMDHENMFWYRQDPGLGLRLIYFSYDVKMKEKGDIPEGYSVSREKKERFSLILESASTNQTSMYLCASSGIRDKPYEQYFGPGTRLTVT.

On this clonotype: At one of its ends the junction is not consistent with the germline gene, which may arise from a read error. The chain is built from TRBV28 and TRBJ2-4; 7 bases map to TRBD1. Germline V gives CDR1 MDHEN, CDR2 SYDVKM. This CDR3 contains 15 residues. The CDR3: CAISPGTVRGNIQYF. CDR3 in DNA: TGTGCCATCAGTCCCGGGACAGTGAGAGGAAACATTCAGTACTTC. Variable domain in full (rest from reference TRBV28 and TRBJ2-4): DVKVTQSSRYLVKRTGEKVFLECVQDMDHENMFWYRQDPGLGLRLIYFSYDVKMKEKGDIPEGYSVSREKKERFSLILESASTNQTSMYLCAISPGTVRGNIQYFGAGTRLSVL.

This clonotype was detected only a few times. The V and J genes are TRBV7-2 and TRBJ1-1; 7 nucleotides line up with TRBD1. The trim removed 6 bases at V and 1 base at J, leaving 5 bases unmatched. Per the germline V gene, CDR1 is SGHTA and CDR2 is FQGNSA. The CDR3 is 14 amino acids. The CDR3 protein is CASSYRDRNTEAFF. CDR3 coding DNA: TGTGCCAGCAGTTACAGGGACAGGAACACTGAAGCTTTCTTT.

This clonotype was observed many times. The rearrangement links TRBV4-1 to TRBJ2-1, with D uncertain. Germline V gene sequence: CDR1 MGHRA, CDR2 YSYEKL. This CDR3 is 13 amino acids long. The V end lost 1 base, the J end lost 6 bases, and 7 bases lay between the germline ends. CDR3 sequence: CASSQVMGNEQFF. The CDR3 DNA sequence: TGCGCCAGCAGCCAAGTCATGGGCAATGAGCAGTTCTTC.

This clonotype was detected a few times. The rearrangement uses TRBV25-1 and TRBJ2-5, with a weak D call TRBD2 (5 bases). This CDR3 comprises 13 residues. Germline-derived CDR1 and CDR2 are MGHDK and SYGVNS. The V end was cut by 2 bases, the J end by 6 bases, with 10 bases between. The CDR3 loop reads CASSEHRGQTQYF. CDR3 nucleotides: TGTGCCAGCAGTGAACATCGAGGGCAGACCCAGTACTTC.

The chain couples TRBV2 to TRBJ2-7; D gene uncertain. The germline V and J ends were trimmed by 3 bases and 3 bases, with 12 bases remaining between them. Germline V gene sequence: CDR1 SNHLY, CDR2 FYNNEI. This CDR3 has 14 amino acids. The CDR3 region is CASSDGQSHYEQYF. CDR3 DNA sequence: TGTGCCAGCAGTGACGGTCAGTCTCACTACGAGCAGTACTTC.

The chain recombines TRBV28 with TRBJ2-7; TRBD1 matches at 10 bases. Germline CDR1 MDHEN, CDR2 SYDVKM. The CDR3 is made up of 19 amino acids. Trimming cost V 3 bases and J 6 bases; bases outside gene matches: 20. CDR3 DNA: TGTGCCAGCAGTTTCTTTAGGACAGGGGGGATTATGGTCGCTGGCGAGCAGTACTTC. Residues: CASSFFRTGGIMVAGEQYF. The full variable domain, with the rest looked up from reference TRBV28 and TRBJ2-7, is DVKVTQSSRYLVKRTGEKVFLECVQDMDHENMFWYRQDPGLGLRLIYFSYDVKMKEKGDIPEGYSVSREKKERFSLILESASTNQTSMYLCASSFFRTGGIMVAGEQYFGPGTRLTVT.

The table lists this clonotype with a few counts. V is TRBV5-4 and J is TRBJ2-3, with unresolved D. Looked up from germline, CDR1 is SGHNT and CDR2 is YYREEE (reference sequence). The CDR3 runs to 16 residues. Deletions cut 0 bases from V and 2 bases from J, with 13 bases between. CDR3 coding DNA: TGTGCCAGCAGCTTGGGTTTGGAGCTTCTCACAGATACGCAGTATTTT. This translates into CASSLGLELLTDTQYF.

A few counts support this clonotype. In DNA, the CDR3 is TGTGCCAGCTTCCCGGGGGGAAGCTCCTACGAGCAGTACTTC. Its translation: CASFPGGSSYEQYF. The rearrangement links TRBV6-5 to TRBJ2-7; 7 bases line up with TRBD2. CDR3 length equals 14 residues. The germline V gene has CDR1 MNHEY and CDR2 SVGAGI. Losses at the gene ends were 8 bases for V and 0 bases for J; bases not matched to a gene: 7.

The rearrangement joins TRBV7-2 to TRBJ1-6; D is ambiguous. Germline-derived CDR1 and CDR2 are SGHTA and FQGNSA. There are 15 residues in the CDR3. Trimming took 3 bases from V and 5 from J, leaving 11 bases between them. The DNA for the CDR3 is TGTGCCAGCAGCTTTACAGAATTAAATAATTCACCCCTCCACTTT. Encoded protein: CASSFTELNNSPLHF.

Only a few counts were recorded for this clonotype. The V and J genes are TRBV7-9 and TRBJ1-2; D is undetermined. The V gene lost 0 bases and the J gene lost 2 bases, with 16 bases spanning the gap. CDR1 and CDR2 (germline): SEHNR, FQNEAQ (reference sequence). The CDR3 is 17 amino acids. CDR3 amino acids: CASSLANGFGYNYGYTF. CDR3 DNA: TGTGCCAGCAGCTTAGCTAACGGGTTTGGGTACAACTATGGCTACACCTTC.

This clonotype was counted at least ten times. This chain uses TRBV20-1 with TRBJ1-2; D remains ambiguous. The germline V and J ends were trimmed by 7 bases and 0 bases, with 9 bases remaining between them. CDR3 length: 12 amino acids. Germline CDR1 DFQATT, CDR2 SNEGSKA (reference sequence). The CDR3 bases are TGCAGTGGAGTCATAGCTAACTATGGCTACACCTTC. The encoded protein is CSGVIANYGYTF.

This clonotype has only a few counts. V and J are TRBV5-4 and TRBJ1-2; no clear D gene. V was clipped by 2 bases and J by 6 bases, with 11 bases between them. This CDR3 spans 13 amino acids. Germline CDR1 is SGHNT and CDR2 is YYREEE (reference sequence). In nucleotides, the CDR3 is TGTGCCAGCAGCTTTGGTCTGGCAGATGGCTACACCTTC. Translating gives CASSFGLADGYTF.

In its sample, this clonotype was seen a few times. The V and J genes are TRBV5-6 and TRBJ1-3, with 12 bases aligning to TRBD1. The CDR3 spans 16 residues. Per the germline V gene, CDR1 is SGHDT and CDR2 is YYEEEE. The V segment lost 4 bases and the J segment 4 bases; nucleotides outside the gene matches: 6. The CDR3 sequence is CASSRGGQGAGNTIYF. CDR3 coding DNA: TGTGCCAGCAGCCGAGGGGGACAGGGGGCAGGAAACACCATATATTTT. Combining the CDR3 with reference TRBV5-6 and TRBJ1-3 gives the whole variable domain DAGVTQSPTHLIKTRGQQVTLRCSPKSGHDTVSWYQQALGQGPQFIFQYYEEEERQRGNFPDRFSGHQFPNYSSELNVNALLLGDSALYLCASSRGGQGAGNTIYFGEGSWLTVV.

There are many counts of this clonotype. The genes are TRBV28 and TRBJ2-7, with D possibly being TRBD1 or TRBD2 (6 bases each). The CDR3 length is 16 residues. Trimming cost V 6 bases and J 1 base, with 19 bases left between them. The germline V gene encodes CDR1 MDHEN and CDR2 SYDVKM. The CDR3 reads CASSSPGQGTSYEQYF. Here the CDR3 DNA reads TGTGCCAGCAGCTCCCCTGGGCAGGGGACTTCCTACGAGCAGTACTTC.

This clonotype was seen repeatedly, ten times or more. The V gene is TRBV6-2 or TRBV6-3, the J gene TRBJ2-3; 7 bases are a match to TRBD1. CDR1 and CDR2 from the germline V gene are MNHEY and SVGEGT. Unmatched junction bases numbered 6, after V lost 1 base and J lost 5 bases. CDR3 size: 15 residues. CDR3 DNA: TGTGCCAGCAGTTACTTTAGGGGGCCTGGAGATACGCAGTATTTT. Translating it yields CASSYFRGPGDTQYF.

This clonotype has a handful of counts. This chain links TRBV12-3 or TRBV12-4 with TRBJ1-1; D possibly corresponds to TRBD1 (5 bases). This CDR3 has 15 residues. V was pared by 6 bases and J by 0 bases, with 14 bases between. The CDR3 loop reads CASSHGANLNTEAFF. The CDR3 DNA reads as TGTGCCAGCAGCCATGGGGCTAACCTGAACACTGAAGCTTTCTTT.

The rearrangement joins TRBV10-3 to TRBJ2-1; 14 bases agree with TRBD2. V lost 6 bases to trimming and J lost 8 bases; unmatched junction nucleotides: 9. Germline V gene data show CDR1 as ENHRY and CDR2 as SYGVKD. There are 16 residues in the CDR3. The CDR3 sequence is CAIRKTSGGAVDEQFF. The CDR3 DNA follows: TGTGCCATCAGGAAGACTAGCGGGGGGGCGGTCGATGAGCAGTTCTTC.

This clonotype was seen ten or more times. The rearrangement joins TRBV7-6 to TRBJ2-1; no reliable D call. Trimming took 0 bases from V and 5 from J, leaving 8 bases between them. The germline V gene has CDR1 SGHVS and CDR2 FNYEAQ. The CDR3 runs to 14 residues. For the CDR3, the DNA is TGTGCCAGCAGCTTAGCGGGCGCCCACAATGAGCAGTTCTTC. Translated, it gives CASSLAGAHNEQFF.

This clonotype was seen many times. This rearrangement joins TRBV12-3 or TRBV12-4 to TRBJ2-7, with no clear D. This CDR3 is 13 amino acids long. Trimming pared 3 bases from V and 1 base from J, leaving 7 bases between. The CDR3 DNA is TGTGCCAGCAGTTTCCCCAGTTCCTACGAGCAGTACTTC. Its translation: CASSFPSSYEQYF.

In this sample, this clonotype turned up many times. The chain links TRBV23-1 to TRBJ1-2; possibly TRBD1 for D (5 bases). TRBV23-1 is classed as an ORF, of uncertain function. The CDR3 extends over 14 amino acids. Trimming shortened V by 4 bases and J by 3 bases, and 12 bases separated the two germline ends. CDR3 region: CASSLPGLDYGYTF. The CDR3 coding sequence is TGCGCCAGCAGTCTTCCAGGGTTGGACTATGGCTACACCTTC.

J is TRBJ2-7 and V is TRBV9; 7 nucleotides align to TRBD1. Trimming removed 2 bases from V and 4 bases from J; junction bases left unmatched: 9. Germline CDR1 reads SGDLS; CDR2 reads YYNGEE. The CDR3 is 15 amino acids. CDR3 DNA: TGTGCCAGCAGCGTCAGCTGGGACAGAGGGTACGAGCAGTACTTC. It translates to CASSVSWDRGYEQYF.

Only a few counts were recorded for this clonotype. This chain uses TRBV7-9 with TRBJ2-4; unclear D gene. CDR3 length: 15 residues. Trimming took off 10 bases at V and 0 bases at J, with 16 bases between the two ends. CDR1 is SEHNR and CDR2 is FQNEAQ in the germline V gene (reference sequence). Here the CDR3 reads CATNETVLAKNIQYF. The CDR3 coding sequence is TGTGCCACTAATGAAACGGTCCTAGCCAAAAACATTCAGTACTTC.